This passage covers 13 T cell receptor beta chains from one sample sequenced in a study of T-cell memory formation after mild COVID-19. TCRdb processed the 5' RACE reads anew with MiXCR; each CDR3 protein has one entry. Of a few hundred thousand distinct CDR3 sequences detected, roughly a fifth appear once; the ten largest clones hold 20% to 25%. What was sequenced was PBMCs or a T cell subset sorted from them (not recorded which). These receptors all stem from a man between 18 and 29 years old who had mild COVID-19 (a few samples of this study predate the infection). Cell type and time point are not known.

This clonotype was seen many times. This chain uses TRBV7-6 with TRBJ2-2; either TRBD1 or TRBD2 may fit D (7 bases each). Trimming removed 2 bases at V and 0 bases at J, with 13 bases between. CDR3 size: 17 residues. Germline CDR1 is SGHVS and CDR2 is FNYEAQ. The CDR3 is CASSLRGGQTNTGELFF. CDR3 nucleotides: TGTGCCAGCAGCTTACGCGGGGGACAGACGAACACCGGGGAGCTGTTTTTT. Looking up the rest from reference TRBV7-6 and TRBJ2-2 gives the full variable domain: GAGVSQSPRYKVTKRGQDVALRCDPISGHVSLYWYRQALGQGPEFLTYFNYEAQQDKSGLPNDRFSAERPEGSISTLTIQRTEQRDSAMYRCASSLRGGQTNTGELFFGEGSRLTVL.

J is TRBJ2-5 and V is TRBV2; D gene unclear. Germline CDR1 SNHLY, CDR2 FYNNEI. The CDR3 spans 13 residues. Deletions cut 8 bases from V and 2 bases from J, with 12 bases between. The CDR3 DNA sequence: TGTGCCAGCGAGAAGGGCAGGCAAGAGACCCAGTACTTC. As protein: CASEKGRQETQYF.

The chain uses TRBV11-1 and TRBJ1-2; the D is unclear. The V end lost 5 bases, the J end lost 6 bases, and 19 bases lay between the germline ends. Germline CDR1 is SGHAT and CDR2 is FQDESV (reference sequence). This CDR3 is built from 15 residues. CDR3 nucleotide sequence: TGTGCCAGCAGCCTCGGCGATAAGCAAACGGATGGCTACACCTTC. This gives the protein CASSLGDKQTDGYTF.

The chain couples TRBV7-6 to TRBJ2-7; 7 nucleotides line up with TRBD1. The junction had 17 bases not matched to a gene; V was cut back by 5 bases and J by 7 bases. There are 16 residues in the CDR3. Per the germline V gene, CDR1 is SGHVS and CDR2 is FNYEAQ. The CDR3 loop is CASSPTLDRAVGEQYV. The CDR3, as DNA: TGTGCCAGCAGCCCAACCCTCGACAGGGCAGTCGGGGAGCAGTACGTC.

This clonotype was observed a few times. The gene calls are TRBV2 and TRBJ1-5; no clear D gene. CDR1 is SNHLY, CDR2 FYNNEI, per germline. V lost 5 bases and J 5 bases, leaving 19 bases between the germline ends. This CDR3 has 16 residues. The CDR3 nucleotides read TGTGCCAGCAGTTGGACGGCCGGAGGAGCGGATCAGCCCCAGCATTTT. It specifies CASSWTAGGADQPQHF.

This clonotype occurred a few times. The chain recombines TRBV20-1 with TRBJ1-1; tentatively, D is TRBD1 (6 bases). The CDR3 totals 14 residues. With 3 bases removed from V and 1 base from J, the gap between germline ends came to 12 bases. The germline V gene has CDR1 DFQATT and CDR2 SNEGSKA (reference sequence). The CDR3 DNA sequence: TGCAGTGCTAGTCACAGGGAATCGAACACTGAAGCTTTCTTT. The encoded protein is CSASHRESNTEAFF.

This clonotype occurred a few times. The rearrangement links TRBV4-3 to TRBJ1-6; tentative D call: TRBD1 (6 bases). Trimming removed 2 bases from V and 10 bases from J, with 12 bases in between. This CDR3 region has 14 residues. The V gene's germline CDR1 is LGHNA and CDR2 YSLEER. This CDR3 reads CASSQHRGESPLHF. CDR3 sequence (DNA): TGCGCCAGCAGCCAACATAGGGGGGAATCACCCCTCCACTTT.

As DNA, the CDR3 is TGTGCCAGCAGCTTAGTGGTGGGAGGGAGGTACAATGAGCAGTTCTTC. It specifies CASSLVVGGRYNEQFF. The chain couples TRBV7-3 to TRBJ2-1; TRBD2 matches at 7 bases. The CDR3 is 16 amino acids. Germline V lookup: CDR1 SGHTA, CDR2 FQGTGA. The V and J ends lost 2 bases and 4 bases, in that order; junction bases with no gene match: 8.

This clonotype was observed a handful of times. V and J are TRBV4-3 and TRBJ1-1, with a possible D match to TRBD1 (5 bases). The germline CDR1 and CDR2 sequences are LGHNA and YSLEER. The CDR3 contains 16 residues. The V gene lost 0 bases and the J gene lost 5 bases, with 16 bases spanning the gap. Written as DNA, the CDR3 is TGCGCCAGCAGCCAAGATTCGAGGGGCTCTGGAACTGAAGCTTTCTTT. Amino acids: CASSQDSRGSGTEAFF.

The rearrangement uses TRBV6-5 and TRBJ2-2; D not resolved. Looked up from germline, CDR1 is MNHEY and CDR2 is SVGAGI. CDR3 length equals 15 residues. V dropped 8 bases and J dropped 1 base, with 14 bases sitting between them. CDR3 in DNA: TGTGCCAGCGGACCTCCCCGCGGGAACACCGGGGAGCTGTTTTTT. It is translated as CASGPPRGNTGELFF.

This chain joins TRBV24-1 and TRBJ1-1; a possible D gene is TRBD1 (6 bases). Deletions cut 2 bases from V and 2 bases from J, with 14 bases between. Germline loops: CDR1 KGHDR, CDR2 SFDVKD. The CDR3 has 16 amino acids. CDR3 amino acids: CATSDSSGTPNTEAFF. The CDR3 DNA reads TGTGCCACCAGTGATTCGTCCGGGACACCTAACACTGAAGCTTTCTTT.

This clonotype has only a few counts. Here the CDR3 DNA reads TGCGCCAGCAGCCCCGGGACAGACCTCCAAGAGACCCAGTACTTC. This encodes CASSPGTDLQETQYF. The chain is built from TRBV5-1 and TRBJ2-5, with 7 bases aligning to TRBD1. Looked up from germline, CDR1 is SGHRS and CDR2 is YFSETQ. V trimming: 4 bases; J trimming: 1 base; junction bases outside the gene matches: 7. The CDR3 contains 15 residues.

This chain uses TRBV7-3 with TRBJ2-5; the match to TRBD1 covers 8 bases. Germline V lookup: CDR1 SGHTA, CDR2 FQGTGA. CDR3 size: 15 residues. Trimming at V came to 5 bases and at J to 5 bases, leaving 10 bases not matched to a gene. The CDR3 bases are TGTGCCAGCAGCCCTTCGGACAGGGCCTGGGAGACCCAGTACTTC. Protein: CASSPSDRAWETQYF.